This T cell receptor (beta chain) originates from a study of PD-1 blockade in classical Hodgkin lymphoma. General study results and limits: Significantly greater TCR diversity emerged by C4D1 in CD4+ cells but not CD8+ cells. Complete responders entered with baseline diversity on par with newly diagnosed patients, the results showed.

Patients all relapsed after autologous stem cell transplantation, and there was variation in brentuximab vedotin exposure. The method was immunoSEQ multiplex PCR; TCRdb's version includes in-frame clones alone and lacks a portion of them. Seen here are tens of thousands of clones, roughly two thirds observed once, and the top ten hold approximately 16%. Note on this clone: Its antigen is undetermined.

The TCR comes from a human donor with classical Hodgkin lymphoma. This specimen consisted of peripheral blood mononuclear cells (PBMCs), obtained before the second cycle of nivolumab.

CDR3 residues: CASSLRAYGYTF. The CDR3 nucleotides read TGTGCCAGCAGCTTGAGGGCATATGGCTACACCTTC. The chain joins TRBV7-9 to TRBJ1-2; D gene unclear. Trimming pared 3 bases from V and 5 bases from J, leaving 7 bases between. The CDR3 runs to 12 residues. CDR1 is SEHNR and CDR2 is FQNEAQ in the germline V gene (reference sequence).